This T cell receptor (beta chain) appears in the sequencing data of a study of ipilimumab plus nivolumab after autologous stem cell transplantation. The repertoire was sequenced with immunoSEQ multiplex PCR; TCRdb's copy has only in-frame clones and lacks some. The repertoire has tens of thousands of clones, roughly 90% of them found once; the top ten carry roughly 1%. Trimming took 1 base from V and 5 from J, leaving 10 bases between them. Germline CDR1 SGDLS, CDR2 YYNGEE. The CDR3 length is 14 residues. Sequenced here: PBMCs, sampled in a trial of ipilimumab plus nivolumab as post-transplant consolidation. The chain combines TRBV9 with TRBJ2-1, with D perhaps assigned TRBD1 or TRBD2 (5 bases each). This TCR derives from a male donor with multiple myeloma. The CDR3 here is CASSVSGGNNEQFF. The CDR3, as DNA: TGTGCCAGCAGCGTAAGTGGGGGTAACAATGAGCAGTTCTTC.